This is a list of T cell receptor beta chains from one sample in a study of T-cell reconstitution after alpha-beta-depleted transplantation in children. MiXCR, run by TCRdb on the PCR reads, gives a single entry per CDR3 protein. The table records about 980,000 distinct CDR3 sequences, under 30% of them present only once. The starting material was PBMCs, mostly from graft donor cells, obtained 360 days after TCRalphabeta/CD19-depleted stem cell transplant. Receptors originate from a boy in the first two years of life who had a stem cell transplant for SCID, so the T cells may come from the graft donor. Each CDR3 is given with its conserved first and last residue. D genes are given only for firm matches. Where a row states a size, it is once, few, many or the class of an expanded clone; other rows omit it.

>14|few|TRBV6-1|TRBJ1-6|-
TGTGCCAGCAAGGGGGGTATGGATAATTCACCCCTCCACTTT
CASKGGMDNSPLHF
>17|-|TRBV6-2/TRBV6-3|TRBJ1-1|TRBD1
TGTGCCAGCAGTTACTCGAGAGACAGGGTTATGAACACTGAAGCTTTCTTT
CASSYSRDRVMNTEAFF
>15|many|TRBV9|TRBJ2-7|TRBD1
TGTGCCAGCAGCCCCCAGGGACAGAGCTCCTACGAGCAGTACTTC
CASSPQGQSSYEQYF
>16|-|TRBV28|TRBJ2-1|-
TGTGCCAGCAGTTTGTGGAGCGGCAGCTCCTACAATGAGCAGTTCTTC
CASSLWSGSSYNEQFF
>15|-|TRBV20-1|TRBJ2-3|TRBD2
TGCAGTGCTAGAAGGACTAGTGGAGTCACAGATACGCAGTATTTT
CSARRTSGVTDTQYF
>14|-|TRBV4-3|TRBJ2-7|TRBD1
TGCGCCAGCGCCCGGGACAGCCAAACCTACGAGCAGTACTTC
CASARDSQTYEQYF
>17|-|TRBV5-8|TRBJ2-7|-
TGTGCCAGCAGCCAGAGTGGGAGGCAGTTCCTTCCCTACGAGCAGTACTTC
CASSQSGRQFLPYEQYF
>17|-|TRBV29-1|TRBJ2-2|-
TGCAGCGTTGTCCTGTTCGGGGAAGCTGAGAACACCGGGGAGCTGTTTTTT
CSVVLFGEAENTGELFF
>15|-|TRBV29-1|TRBJ1-1|-
TGCAGCGTTGTGGGCCGCATGGGGCTATTGGCTGAAGCTTTCTTT
CSVVGRMGLLAEAFF
>14|-|TRBV11-3|TRBJ2-3|-
TGTGCCAGCAGCTTAGATGGCGACTGGGATACGCAGTATTTT
CASSLDGDWDTQYF
>11|-|TRBV28|TRBJ2-7|-
TGTGCCAGCAGGGGGCTTTACGAGCAGTACTTC
CASRGLYEQYF
>10|-|TRBV7-9|TRBJ2-1|-
TGTGTCGCAGGGACCCATGAGCAGTTCTTC
CVAGTHEQFF
>14|-|TRBV6-5|TRBJ2-7|-
TGTGCCAGCAGTTACCGGTGGGGGAACTACGAGCAGTACTTC
CASSYRWGNYEQYF
>13|-|TRBV12-3/TRBV12-4|TRBJ2-7|-
TGTGCCAGCAGCTCCGATCAGGGGAACGAGCAGTACTTC
CASSSDQGNEQYF
>12|few|TRBV6-2/TRBV6-3|TRBJ1-1|-
TGTGCCAGCAAGAACCGGGACCCTGAAGCTTTCTTT
CASKNRDPEAFF
>14|-|TRBV5-1|TRBJ1-1|-
TGCGCCAGCAGCCCACTCGGGTTGAACACTGAAGCTTTCTTT
CASSPLGLNTEAFF